The clone carrying this TCR beta chain appeared many times. Its antigen is undetermined. This specimen comes from a study of human T cells and chemical hapten exposure. Study in general: Weekly scalp doses of diphenylcyclopropenone were given to patients during the roughly 23-week study. Patients, chiefly female, had alopecia areata, totalis or universalis. Study observations and caveats: Sensitizing to DPC left TCRs with a frequency above 1 in 1000 unaltered.

Time point noted: patch test 3, about 24 weeks after DPC sensitization. The sample's treatment: therapeutic diphenylcyclopropenone sensitization with weekly scalp DPC. Every donor had alopecia and was 18 to 70 years old; all were suitable for DPC. TCRdb redid the calling of the RACE reads with MiXCR, one entry per CDR3 protein. The sample has about 120,000 distinct CDR3 sequences, 11% seen once. CDR3 size: 12 residues. V was pared by 5 bases and J by 9 bases, with 14 bases between. Germline CDR1 and CDR2: SQVTM and ANQGSEA. The material was whole blood, obtained in connection with sensitization to the hapten diphenylcyclopropenone (DPC). J is TRBJ2-1 and V is TRBV29-1; possibly TRBD2 for D (5 bases). The TCR comes from a woman aged 45-65 years with alopecia areata. Some clones in this sample may be carry-over from other donors' samples. The CDR3 loop reads CSVSDWAGEQFF. The CDR3 nucleotides read TGCAGCGTTTCCGACTGGGCGGGTGAGCAGTTCTTC.